This T cell receptor (beta chain) originates from a study of shared clonotypes between healthy human individuals. The germline gives CDR1 SGHDN, CDR2 FVKESK. V was clipped by 4 bases and J by 6 bases, with 7 bases between them. The CDR3 consists of 11 residues. Researchers divided each subset's genomic DNA evenly across several immunoSEQ plates. Method: immunoSEQ multiplex PCR; TCRdb's copy keeps in-frame clones and lacks some. This table has about half a million clones, roughly three quarters appearing once. The rearrangement links TRBV14 to TRBJ2-7; D possibly matches TRBD1 or TRBD2 (5 bases each). Sequencing was carried out using PBMCs. This receptor was taken from a woman in her thirties or forties in good health. Some clones in this sample may be carry-over from other donors' samples. The CDR3 sequence is CASSPGTEQYF. The CDR3 DNA reads TGTGCCAGCAGCCCAGGGACCGAGCAGTACTTC.